This T cell receptor (beta chain) was retrieved from a study of OX40 agonist ivuxolimab in advanced cancers. Broadly, across the study: Ivuxolimab was a fully human IgG2 agonistic monoclonal antibody targeting the costimulatory receptor OX40 (CD134). Intravenous ivuxolimab was administered to patients every 2 weeks at six dose levels: 0.01, 0.1, 0.3, 1.5, 3 and 10 mg/kg. The point of sequencing TCRbeta in the periphery was to test whether ivuxolimab changed TCR sequence diversity and drove clonal T-cell expansion. Three dose-escalation patients achieved partial responses, one with hepatocellular carcinoma and two with cutaneous melanoma. In the dose-escalation cohort, 70% to 85% of patients were male, and the mean age was approximately 60 years with a range of roughly 20 to 80. The paper describes the monotherapy dose-escalation part (N = 52 patients) of the phase I trial of ivuxolimab. Patients were allowed to have had prior anti-PD-1, anti-PD-L1 or anti-CTLA-4 therapy, and around 43% of the dose-escalation patients had been treated with checkpoint inhibitors. Of the approximately 53 patients in dose escalation, about 20 had hepatocellular carcinoma, some 15 had melanoma, 9 had renal cell carcinoma and 9 had head and neck cancer. Study-wide conclusions, independent of this receptor: Antigen specificity was not determined for the clonally expanded peripheral T cells. On average, CD8+ T cells showed more expanded clones than CD4+ T cells after ivuxolimab. Low levels of normalized T-cell clonal expansion were also shown by some nonresponding patients. In partial responders in the 0.1-3.0 mg/kg groups, normalized peripheral clonal expansion was found to be among the lowest, especially among CD8+ T cells. At doses of 0.1 to 3.0 mg/kg, clonal expansion of both CD4+ and CD8+ blood T cells was observed from baseline to week 6.

A note on this clone: No antigen is known for it. Base qualities are not provided; no much larger clone lies one nucleotide away.

The trial excluded patients who had a history of autoimmune disease or were on systemic immunosuppression. Peripheral blood for TCR sequencing was collected from all dose cohorts at baseline, on cycle 4 day 1, and on cycle 7 day 1. Samples came from an open-label, multicenter, first-in-human phase I dose-escalation trial of ivuxolimab. The trial enrolled adults with locally advanced or metastatic head and neck squamous cell, hepatocellular, melanoma or renal cell carcinoma. CD4+ and CD8+ T cells were sorted separately from peripheral blood before TCR sequencing. From the cysteine through the phenylalanine, the CDR3 covers 15 amino acids. Only the CDR3 part of the read is kept: 45 bases, read in frame from the first base. To sequence the TCRbeta CDR3 region, genomic DNA was isolated from the sorted cells. The immunoSEQ Assay was used to sequence the TCRbeta CDR3 regions. What TCRdb holds here is the immuneACCESS table cut down to in-frame rearrangements. Part of the clones is not present; checked against another copy, under half of the missing clones reflect an unresolved V gene, and the others are unexplained. Counted in this sample were under 100,000 clones; around 80% of them appeared once. The ten largest clones take up less than 6% of the sample.

The origin of this receptor is an adult with an advanced solid tumor such as melanoma, head and neck, liver or kidney cancer. The specimen comprised CD4+ or CD8+ T cells sorted from blood, sampled in a trial of the OX40 agonist ivuxolimab. This sequence uses TRBV21-1 and TRBJ1-2. TRBV21-1 is designated a pseudogene. The CDR3: CASSKVPGGTYGYTF. The DNA sequence is as follows: TGTGCCAGCAGCAAAGTTCCCGGAGGGACCTATGGCTACACCTTC.